The subject of this entry is one T cell receptor beta chain. Its antigen remains unknown. These data belong to a study of siplizumab effects on memory and regulatory T cells. Broader study findings: Naive T cells looked more diverse than memory cells and looked like major alloresponse contributors.

Profiled with immunoSEQ multiplex PCR; TCRdb holds only in-frame clones, not every one. The sample lists fewer than 110,000 clones, roughly 91% occurring once. The V and J ends lost 5 bases and 4 bases, in that order; junction bases with no gene match: 5. The CDR3 has 14 amino acids. Germline V gives CDR1 SGHTA, CDR2 FQGNSA. The TCR originated in a human donor in good health. Sequencing was carried out using non-Treg CD4+ T cells sorted from blood. The V gene is TRBV7-2, the J gene TRBJ2-7, with 10 nucleotides matching TRBD1. The CDR3 here is CASSHQGQGYEQYF. Here the CDR3 DNA reads TGTGCCAGCAGCCACCAGGGACAGGGGTACGAGCAGTACTTC.